This entry describes one T cell receptor beta chain. Its specificity is unknown. The sample originates from a study of radiotherapy plus CTLA-4 blockade in lung cancer. Produced via immunoSEQ multiplex PCR; TCRdb's table is partial and in-frame only. The sample contains 53,000 or so clones, approximately 86% of which appear only once. Germline CDR1 reads SNHLY; CDR2 reads FYNNEI. CDR3 length: 13 amino acids. General study findings and limits: Reports identified early blood T cell clone dynamics, with interferon-beta, as the best response predictor. Tumor-origin TCR clones grew in blood after radiotherapy plus ipilimumab.

People whose metastatic non-small-cell lung cancer was chemo-refractory got focal radiation along with CTLA-4 blockade by ipilimumab. This TCR came from a human donor with non-small cell lung cancer that progressed on radiotherapy plus ipilimumab. Some clones in this sample may be carry-over from other donors' samples. The sample consisted of peripheral blood, taken from a patient treated with radiotherapy plus ipilimumab. The chain carries TRBV2 and TRBJ2-5; perhaps D is TRBD1 or TRBD2 (5 bases each). The J call may not be correct, given that the DNA end is closer to TRBJ2-7. Written as DNA, the CDR3 is TGTGCCAGCAGTGAAATAGTTGGGGGCGAGCAGTACTTC. Translation: CASSEIVGGEQYF.